This note documents a single T cell receptor (beta chain) sequence. Its matching antigen is unknown. The table came from immunoSEQ multiplex PCR; TCRdb's copy has only in-frame clones and leaves some out. The sample contains some 110,000 clones, about 90% of which appear only once. This entry belongs to a study of T cell responses to AZD1222 COVID-19 vaccine. CDR3 length: 15 amino acids. J was trimmed by 7 bases and V by 7 bases; bases with no gene match: 11. Germline V gives CDR1 MNHEY, CDR2 SVGAGI. The study's findings and limits: The donors showed a predominance of white British ancestry and of females, with possible underestimation of clonal diversity. The number of AZD1222 recipients seropositive at baseline was only five to seven. Recipients of two AZD1222 doses showed rising Spike-specific TCR breadth and depth. Spike as a whole was targeted by vaccine-associated CD4 TCRs, dominant at 160-218 and 743-854.

The chain uses TRBV6-5 and TRBJ2-2; 8 nucleotides line up with TRBD2. Material: peripheral blood, obtained on day 0 of AZD1222 vaccination. The source is an adult in good health. Here the CDR3 reads CASTPNGGANGELFF. As DNA, the CDR3 is TGTGCCAGCACCCCCAACGGGGGGGCCAACGGGGAGCTGTTTTTT.